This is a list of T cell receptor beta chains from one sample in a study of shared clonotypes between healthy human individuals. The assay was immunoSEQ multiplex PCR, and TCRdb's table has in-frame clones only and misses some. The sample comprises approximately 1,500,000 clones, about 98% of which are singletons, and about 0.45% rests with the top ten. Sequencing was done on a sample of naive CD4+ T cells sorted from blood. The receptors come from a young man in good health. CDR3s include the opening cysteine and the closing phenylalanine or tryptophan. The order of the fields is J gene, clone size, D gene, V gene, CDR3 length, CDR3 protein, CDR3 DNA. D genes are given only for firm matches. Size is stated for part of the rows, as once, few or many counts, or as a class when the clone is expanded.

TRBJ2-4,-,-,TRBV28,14,CASSRDFSTPIQYF,TGTGCCAGCAGTCGGGACTTCTCCACGCCCATTCAGTACTTC
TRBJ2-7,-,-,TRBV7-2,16,CASSIQGGRPFDEQYF,TGTGCCAGCAGCATTCAGGGGGGTCGGCCCTTCGACGAGCAGTACTTC
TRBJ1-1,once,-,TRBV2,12,CASSYAGVEAFF,TGTGCCAGCAGCTATGCAGGGGTCGAAGCTTTCTTT
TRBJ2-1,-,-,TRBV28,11,CASSIAYEQFF,TGTGCCAGCAGTATCGCCTATGAGCAGTTCTTC
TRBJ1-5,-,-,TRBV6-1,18,CASSEAGPRAIFNQPQHF,TGTGCCAGCAGTGAAGCCGGCCCTCGGGCGATTTTCAATCAGCCCCAGCATTTT
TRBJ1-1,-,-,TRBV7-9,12,CASSPRDTEAFF,TGTGCCAGCAGCCCAAGGGACACTGAAGCTTTCTTT
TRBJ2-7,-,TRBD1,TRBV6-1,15,CASSQTGTGIYEQYF,TGTGCCAGCAGTCAAACCGGGACAGGGATTTACGAGCAGTACTTC
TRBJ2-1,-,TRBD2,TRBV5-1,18,CASSLEPSGSLSYNEQFF,TGCGCCAGCAGCTTGGAGCCTAGCGGGAGTCTCTCCTACAATGAGCAGTTCTTC
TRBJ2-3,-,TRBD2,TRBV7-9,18,CASSLAKGTSGRPDTQYF,TGTGCCAGCAGCTTAGCGAAGGGGACTAGCGGGAGGCCGGATACGCAGTATTTT
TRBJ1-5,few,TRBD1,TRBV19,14,CASSLRQGGQPQHF,TGTGCCAGTAGTCTAAGACAGGGCGGTCAGCCCCAGCATTTT
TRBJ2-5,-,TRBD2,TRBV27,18,CASSKYLGLAGTQETQYF,TGTGCCAGCAGTAAATATCTAGGACTAGCGGGAACCCAAGAGACCCAGTACTTC
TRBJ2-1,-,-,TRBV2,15,CASTKAAAVGNEQFF,TGTGCCAGCACCAAGGCGGCAGCGGTCGGCAATGAGCAGTTCTTC
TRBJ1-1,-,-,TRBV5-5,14,CASSFSGPNTEAFF,TGTGCCAGCAGCTTCTCAGGGCCGAACACTGAAGCTTTCTTT
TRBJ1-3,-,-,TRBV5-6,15,CASSYRILAGNTIYF,TGTGCCAGCTCATACCGGATTCTCGCCGGAAACACCATATATTTT
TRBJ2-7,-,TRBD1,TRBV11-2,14,CASSPGPRGYEQYF,TGTGCCAGCAGCCCGGGCCCCAGGGGGTACGAGCAGTACTTC
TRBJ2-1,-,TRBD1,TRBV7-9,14,CASRQQGEANEQFF,TGTGCCAGCAGGCAACAGGGGGAGGCGAATGAGCAGTTCTTC
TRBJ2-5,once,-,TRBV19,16,CASSIGGSIGSETQYF,TGTGCCAGTAGTATAGGGGGTTCGATCGGATCTGAGACCCAGTACTTC
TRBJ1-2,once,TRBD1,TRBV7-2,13,CASSSTGVYGYTF,TGTGCCAGCAGCTCTACAGGGGTCTATGGCTACACCTTC
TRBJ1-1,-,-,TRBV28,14,CASSSPGANTEAFF,TGTGCCAGCAGTTCCCCAGGGGCGAACACTGAAGCTTTCTTT
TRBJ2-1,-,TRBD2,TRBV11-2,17,CASSLNRLAGSYNEQFF,TGTGCCAGCAGCTTAAACCGGCTAGCGGGTTCCTACAATGAGCAGTTCTTC
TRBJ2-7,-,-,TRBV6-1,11,CASSEGGEQYF,TGTGCCAGCAGTGAAGGCGGCGAGCAGTACTTC
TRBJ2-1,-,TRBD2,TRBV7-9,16,CASSLLLGLGYNEQFF,TGTGCCAGCAGCTTACTGTTGGGACTAGGTTACAATGAGCAGTTCTTC
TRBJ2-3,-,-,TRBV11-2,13,CASSRYDIDTQYF,TGTGCCAGCAGCCGCTACGACATTGATACGCAGTATTTT
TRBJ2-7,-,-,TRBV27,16,CASSTLRGDNAYEQYF,TGTGCCAGCAGTACCCTGAGGGGGGACAACGCCTACGAGCAGTACTTC
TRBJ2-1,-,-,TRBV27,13,CASSLSPYNEQFF,TGTGCCAGCAGTTTATCCCCCTACAATGAGCAGTTCTTC
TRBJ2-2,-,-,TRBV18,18,CASSPNSWGTTNTGELFF,TGTGCCAGCTCACCAAACTCTTGGGGGACAACGAACACCGGGGAGCTGTTTTTT
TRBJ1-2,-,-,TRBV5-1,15,CASSITGGSNYGYTF,TGCGCCAGCAGCATTACGGGGGGATCTAACTATGGCTACACCTTC
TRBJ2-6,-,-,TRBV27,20,CASSLSHSDRPYNGANVLTF,TGTGCCAGCAGTTTATCTCATTCGGACAGACCGTATAATGGGGCCAACGTCCTGACTTTC
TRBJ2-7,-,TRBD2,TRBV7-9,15,CASSSRLAGLYEQYF,TGTGCCAGCAGCTCGAGACTAGCGGGGCTCTACGAGCAGTACTTC
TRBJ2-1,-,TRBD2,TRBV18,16,CASSPPSGRAQNEQFF,TGTGCCAGCTCACCACCAAGCGGGAGGGCCCAAAATGAGCAGTTCTTC